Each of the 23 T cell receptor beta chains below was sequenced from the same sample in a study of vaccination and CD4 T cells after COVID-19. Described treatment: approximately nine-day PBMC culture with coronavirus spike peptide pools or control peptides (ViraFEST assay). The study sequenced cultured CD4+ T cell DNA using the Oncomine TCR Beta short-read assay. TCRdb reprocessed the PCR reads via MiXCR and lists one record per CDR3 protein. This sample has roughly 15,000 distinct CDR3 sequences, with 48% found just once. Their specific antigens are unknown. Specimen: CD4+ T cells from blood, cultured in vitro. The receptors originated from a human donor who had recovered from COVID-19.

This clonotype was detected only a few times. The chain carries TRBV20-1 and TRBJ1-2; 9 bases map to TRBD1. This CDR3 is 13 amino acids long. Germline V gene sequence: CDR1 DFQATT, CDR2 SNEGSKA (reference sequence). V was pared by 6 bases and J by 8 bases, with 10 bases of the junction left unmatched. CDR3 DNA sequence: TGCAGTGCCCACACACAGGGGGCGGACGGCTACACCTTC. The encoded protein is CSAHTQGADGYTF.

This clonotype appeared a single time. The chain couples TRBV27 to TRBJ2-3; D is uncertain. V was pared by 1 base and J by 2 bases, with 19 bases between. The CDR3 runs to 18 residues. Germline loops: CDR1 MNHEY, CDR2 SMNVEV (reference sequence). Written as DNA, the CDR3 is TGTGCCAGCAGTTTATACTCCCCCGCCCTCGAATTCACAGATACGCAGTATTTT. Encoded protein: CASSLYSPALEFTDTQYF.

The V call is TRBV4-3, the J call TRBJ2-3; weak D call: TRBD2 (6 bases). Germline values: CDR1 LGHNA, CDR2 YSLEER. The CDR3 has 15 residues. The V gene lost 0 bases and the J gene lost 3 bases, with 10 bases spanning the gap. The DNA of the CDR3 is TGCGCCAGCAGCCAAGACGTCGGGGGAACAGATACGCAGTATTTT. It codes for CASSQDVGGTDTQYF.

Here the CDR3 reads CASSTSGGTDTQYF. The CDR3 coding sequence is TGTGCCAGCAGCACTAGCGGGGGCACAGATACGCAGTATTTT. The J gene is TRBJ2-3, the V gene TRBV11-3; 10 nucleotides match TRBD2. The ends lost 5 bases at V and 1 base at J; junction bases unmatched: 0. The V gene's germline CDR1 is SGHNT and CDR2 YENEEA. CDR3 length equals 14 residues.

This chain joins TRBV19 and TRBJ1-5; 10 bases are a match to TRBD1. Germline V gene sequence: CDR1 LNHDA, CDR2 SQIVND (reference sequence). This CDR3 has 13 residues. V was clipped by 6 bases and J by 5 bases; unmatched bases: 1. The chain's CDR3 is CASRDRGDQPQHF. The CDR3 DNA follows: TGTGCCAGTAGGGACAGGGGGGATCAGCCCCAGCATTTT.

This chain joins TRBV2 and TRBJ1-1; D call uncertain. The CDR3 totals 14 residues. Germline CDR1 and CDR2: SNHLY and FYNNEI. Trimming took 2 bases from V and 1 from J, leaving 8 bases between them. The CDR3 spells CASSEREGNTEAFF. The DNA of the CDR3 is TGTGCCAGCAGTGAACGGGAAGGGAACACTGAAGCTTTCTTT.

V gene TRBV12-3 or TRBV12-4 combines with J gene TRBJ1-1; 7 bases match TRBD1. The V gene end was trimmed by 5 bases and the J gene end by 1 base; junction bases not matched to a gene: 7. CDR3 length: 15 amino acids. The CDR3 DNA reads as TGTGCCAGCAGTCTGAGACAGGGCGGGAACACTGAAGCTTTCTTT. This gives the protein CASSLRQGGNTEAFF.

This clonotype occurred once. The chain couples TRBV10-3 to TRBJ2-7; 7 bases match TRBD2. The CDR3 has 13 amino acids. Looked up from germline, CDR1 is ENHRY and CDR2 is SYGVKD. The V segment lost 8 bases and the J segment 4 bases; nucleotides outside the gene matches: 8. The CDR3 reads CAIALTSEYEQYF. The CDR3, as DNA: TGTGCCATCGCTTTAACTAGCGAGTACGAGCAGTACTTC.

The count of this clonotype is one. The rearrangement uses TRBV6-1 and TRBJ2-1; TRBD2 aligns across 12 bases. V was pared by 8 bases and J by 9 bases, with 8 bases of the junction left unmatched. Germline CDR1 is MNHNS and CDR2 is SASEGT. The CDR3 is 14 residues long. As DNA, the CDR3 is TGTGCCAGCTGTGTGACTAGCGGGAGTAGTGAGCAGTTCTTC. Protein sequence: CASCVTSGSSEQFF.

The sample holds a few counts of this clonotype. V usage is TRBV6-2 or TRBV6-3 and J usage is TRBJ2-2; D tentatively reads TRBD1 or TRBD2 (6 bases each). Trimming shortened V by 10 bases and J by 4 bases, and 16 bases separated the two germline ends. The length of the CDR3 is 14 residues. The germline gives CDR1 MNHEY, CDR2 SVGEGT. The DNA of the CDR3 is TGTGCCACCACGAGGGGGGCTTCCACCGGGGAGCTGTTTTTT. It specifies CATTRGASTGELFF.

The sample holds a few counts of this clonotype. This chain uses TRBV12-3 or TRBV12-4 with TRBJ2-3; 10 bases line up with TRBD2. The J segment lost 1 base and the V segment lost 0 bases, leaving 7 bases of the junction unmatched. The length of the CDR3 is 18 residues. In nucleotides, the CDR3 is TGTGCCAGCAGTTTAGCGCTCGCTAGCGGGGGAGGCACAGATACGCAGTATTTT. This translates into CASSLALASGGGTDTQYF.

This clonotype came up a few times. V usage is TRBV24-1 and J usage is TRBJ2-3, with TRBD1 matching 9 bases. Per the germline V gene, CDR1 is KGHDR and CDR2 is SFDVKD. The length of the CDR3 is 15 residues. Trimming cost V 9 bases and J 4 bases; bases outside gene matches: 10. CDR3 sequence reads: CATGLGTGMPDTQYF. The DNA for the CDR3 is TGTGCCACCGGATTAGGGACAGGGATGCCAGATACGCAGTATTTT.

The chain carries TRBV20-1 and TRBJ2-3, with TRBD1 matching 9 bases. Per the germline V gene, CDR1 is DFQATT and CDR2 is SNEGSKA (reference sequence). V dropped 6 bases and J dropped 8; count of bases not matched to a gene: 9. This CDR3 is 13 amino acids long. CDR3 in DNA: TGCAGTGCCTCAGGACAGGGGATAGTTACGCAGTATTTT. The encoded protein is CSASGQGIVTQYF.

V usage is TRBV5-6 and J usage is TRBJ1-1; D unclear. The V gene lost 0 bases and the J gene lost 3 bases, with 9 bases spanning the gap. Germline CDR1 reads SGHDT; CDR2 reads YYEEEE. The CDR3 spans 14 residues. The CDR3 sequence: CASSLVRRHTEAFF. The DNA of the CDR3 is TGTGCCAGCAGCTTGGTACGCCGGCACACTGAAGCTTTCTTT.

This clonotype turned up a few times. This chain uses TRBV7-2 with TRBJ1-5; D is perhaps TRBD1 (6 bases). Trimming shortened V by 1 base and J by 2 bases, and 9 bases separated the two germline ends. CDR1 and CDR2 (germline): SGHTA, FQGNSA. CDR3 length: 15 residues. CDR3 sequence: CASSLESGGNQPQHF. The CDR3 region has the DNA TGTGCCAGCAGCTTAGAGTCAGGGGGCAATCAGCCCCAGCATTTT.

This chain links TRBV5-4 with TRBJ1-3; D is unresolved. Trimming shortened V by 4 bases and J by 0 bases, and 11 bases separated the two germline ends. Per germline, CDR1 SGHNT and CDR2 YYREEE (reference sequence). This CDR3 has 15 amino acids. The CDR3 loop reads CASSTGGYSGNTIYF. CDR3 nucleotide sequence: TGTGCCAGCAGCACTGGAGGCTACTCTGGAAACACCATATATTTT.

The CDR3 DNA reads TGCAGTGCTAGAGATTTTAGAGGGGCAAGTGAGACCCAGTACTTC. This gives the protein CSARDFRGASETQYF. The chain couples TRBV20-1 to TRBJ2-5; the D call may be TRBD1 or TRBD2 (5 bases each). The CDR3 spans 15 residues. V lost 0 bases to trimming and J lost 5 bases, with 16 bases between them. Germline V gives CDR1 DFQATT, CDR2 SNEGSKA (reference sequence).

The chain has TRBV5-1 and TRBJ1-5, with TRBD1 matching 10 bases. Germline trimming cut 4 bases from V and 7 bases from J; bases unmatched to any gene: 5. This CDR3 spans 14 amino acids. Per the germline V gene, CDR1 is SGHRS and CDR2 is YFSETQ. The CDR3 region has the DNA TGCGCCAGCAGCCCCGGGACAGGGGAACAGCCCCAGCATTTT. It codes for CASSPGTGEQPQHF.

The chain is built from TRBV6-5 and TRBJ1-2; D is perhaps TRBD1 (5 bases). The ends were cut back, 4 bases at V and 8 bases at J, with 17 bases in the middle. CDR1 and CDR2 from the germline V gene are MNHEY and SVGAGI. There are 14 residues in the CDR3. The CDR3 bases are TGTGCCAGCAGTTCGACAGAGGCACCCAGCGGCTACACCTTC. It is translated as CASSSTEAPSGYTF.

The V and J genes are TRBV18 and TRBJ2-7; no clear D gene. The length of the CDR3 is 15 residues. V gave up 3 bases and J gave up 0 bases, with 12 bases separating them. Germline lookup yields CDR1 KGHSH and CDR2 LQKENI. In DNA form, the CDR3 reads TGTGCCAGCTCACCTCCCACGGGCGGCTCCTACGAGCAGTACTTC. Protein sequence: CASSPPTGGSYEQYF. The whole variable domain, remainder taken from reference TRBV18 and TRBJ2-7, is NAGVMQNPRHLVRRRGQEARLRCSPMKGHSHVYWYRQLPEEGLKFMVYLQKENIIDESGMPKERFSAEFPKEGPSILRIQQVVRGDSAAYFCASSPPTGGSYEQYFGPGTRLTVT.

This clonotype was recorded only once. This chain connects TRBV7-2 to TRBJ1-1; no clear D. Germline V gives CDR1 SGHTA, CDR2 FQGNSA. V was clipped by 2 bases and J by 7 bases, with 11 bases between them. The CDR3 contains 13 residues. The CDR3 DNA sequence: TGTGCCAGCAGCTTACAATCCGGAATTGAAGCTTTCTTT. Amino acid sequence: CASSLQSGIEAFF.

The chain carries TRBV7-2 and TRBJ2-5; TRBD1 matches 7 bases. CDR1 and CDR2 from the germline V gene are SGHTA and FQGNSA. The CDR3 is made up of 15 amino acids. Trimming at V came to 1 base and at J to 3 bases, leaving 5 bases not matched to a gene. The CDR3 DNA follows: TGTGCCAGCAGCTTAGGGGACAGAGCCAAAGAGACCCAGTACTTC. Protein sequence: CASSLGDRAKETQYF.

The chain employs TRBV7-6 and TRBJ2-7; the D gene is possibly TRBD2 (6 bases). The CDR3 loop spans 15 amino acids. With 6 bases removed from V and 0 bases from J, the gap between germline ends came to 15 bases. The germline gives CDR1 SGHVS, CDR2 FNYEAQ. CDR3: CASRPGGSASYEQYF. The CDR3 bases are TGTGCCAGCAGACCTGGGGGGAGTGCCTCCTACGAGCAGTACTTC.